The present TCR beta chain was sequenced within a study of shared clonotypes between healthy human individuals (TCRdb year 2020). Study-level background: The cohort included three men and two women between 18 and 49 years of age. For each donor, three plates each were used for CD4 naive and CD4 memory, two plates were used for CD8 naive, and one plate was used for CD8 memory. Blood TCR repertoires of roughly five healthy adults were deeply sequenced to estimate repertoire size and the extent of clonotype sharing between individuals. Different laboratories and diverse techniques were used to prepare libraries and sequence TCR repertoires, to increase sequencing depth and limit assay-specific biases. Between about 0.8 and 9.5 billion PBMCs per donor were obtained by leukapheresis.

Overall study results and their limits: Estimated clonotype richness was generally larger for naive than for memory subsets. Compared with non-shared clonotypes, the clonotypes found in all four sorted-subset donors had higher generation probabilities. Sampling was restricted to blood, and TCR repertoires in tissue are likely to differ from TCR repertoires in blood. Even with the large sequencing depth, rarefaction of the sorted-subset datasets indicated that sequencing was incomplete. Pairwise subsampling indicated that sequencing depth was expected to affect the degree of clonotype sharing among donors. The genetic and exposure-history diversity represented was limited by the small number of donors. Sharing across a handful of donors was observed for around 4.8% of naive CD4, less than 4% of naive CD8, over 2% of memory CD4, and about 0.4% of memory CD8 clonotypes.

With respect to this clone: No antigen is known for it. No qualities accompany the bases; no much larger clone lies one base away.

The donors were healthy, HIV-negative adults with no recently reported acute infections or vaccinations. Every donor was a Caucasian adult living in Nashville, Tennessee, USA. CD4+ T cells were enriched by magnetic negative selection; naive cells were then positively selected on CD45RA, and the negative fraction formed the memory subset. Blood was collected by leukapheresis, and PBMCs were isolated by Ficoll-Histopaque density gradient centrifugation and then cryopreserved in liquid nitrogen vapor phase. Purity and quantity of every magnetically sorted T cell population were checked by analytical flow cytometry. From each sorted fraction, genomic DNA was isolated and quantified by UV absorbance on a Nanodrop 2000c. Using the deep immunoSEQ assay, multiplex PCR amplified TCR CDR3 regions from genomic DNA. Genomic DNA extracted from each cell subset was distributed evenly over all wells of several immunoSEQ 96-well plates, and each plate served as one replicate. Each replicate PCR for sorted subsets received approximately 200 ng genomic DNA, equal to tens of thousands of T cell genomes. Purified libraries were measured with a Qubit 3.0 fluorometer, size-checked on a Bioanalyzer 2100, and measured again with the KAPA Library Quantification kit. A separate single-read 150-cycle Illumina NextSeq 550 flow cell was used to sequence each immunoSEQ 96-well plate. As for the authors' bioinformatics: Because the immunoSEQ output held only junctional sequences and lacked quality scores, the filtering could not match the filtering applied to full-length reads. Sequences were annotated with PyIR, a Python wrapper for IgBLAST v1.9, and V/J genes and CDR3 were assigned using IMGT germline references. Reads were filtered out if the reads had weak V/J assignments (E-value above 1e-6), no CDR3, stop codons, out-of-frame junctions, or ambiguous translated residues. V3J clonotypes were defined as sequences sharing the same inferred V gene, J gene, and CDR3 amino acid sequence. Percentage overlap between repertoires was calculated by dividing the number of shared unique clonotypes by the size of the smaller repertoire. Three approaches were used to assess repertoire richness: RTK rarefaction, the Chao1 estimator, and Recon v2.1 estimates of unobserved clonotypes. OLGA was used to compute generation probabilities for all TCRbeta clonotypes that the gDNA method yielded from a handful of donors. The source is immuneACCESS, and TCRdb retained only in-frame sequences with V and J called. Part of the clones is not carried over; for the studies checked, unresolved V genes explain less than half of this, and the remainder is unexplained. V and J calls and clone size are copied from that table; D and trimming were computed from the DNA. This sample holds 2 million to 2.5 million clones; approximately 95% were observed only once. In total, the top ten clones hold 0.39% of the sample.

The clonotype originates from a man younger than 35 in good health. Some clones in this sample may be carry-over from other donors' samples. Sequencing was carried out using naive CD4+ T cells from PBMCs. The cell subset or site label corresponds to: CD45RA+ positively selected.

The CDR3 region: CAWSALEDEQFF. The DNA is TGTGCCTGGAGTGCCCTAGAGGATGAGCAGTTCTTC. The V gene is TRBV30 and the J gene is TRBJ2-1; no D gene call is confident. Its CDR3 holds 12 amino acids, cysteine through phenylalanine. Just CDR3 DNA is preserved here, 36 bases in frame from base 1. A distance of 9 bases separates the germline ends of V and J, which lose 1 base and 8 bases respectively. The germline V gene (reference sequence) supplies CDR1 GTSNPN and CDR2 SVGIG. The entire variable domain, with the stretches around the CDR3 drawn from the reference TRBV30 and TRBJ2-1 proteins, is SQTIHQWPATLVQPVGSPLSLECTVEGTSNPNLYWYRQAAGRGLQLLFYSVGIGQISSEVPQNLSASRPQDRQFILSSKKLLLSDSGFYLCAWSALEDEQFFGPGTRLTVL.